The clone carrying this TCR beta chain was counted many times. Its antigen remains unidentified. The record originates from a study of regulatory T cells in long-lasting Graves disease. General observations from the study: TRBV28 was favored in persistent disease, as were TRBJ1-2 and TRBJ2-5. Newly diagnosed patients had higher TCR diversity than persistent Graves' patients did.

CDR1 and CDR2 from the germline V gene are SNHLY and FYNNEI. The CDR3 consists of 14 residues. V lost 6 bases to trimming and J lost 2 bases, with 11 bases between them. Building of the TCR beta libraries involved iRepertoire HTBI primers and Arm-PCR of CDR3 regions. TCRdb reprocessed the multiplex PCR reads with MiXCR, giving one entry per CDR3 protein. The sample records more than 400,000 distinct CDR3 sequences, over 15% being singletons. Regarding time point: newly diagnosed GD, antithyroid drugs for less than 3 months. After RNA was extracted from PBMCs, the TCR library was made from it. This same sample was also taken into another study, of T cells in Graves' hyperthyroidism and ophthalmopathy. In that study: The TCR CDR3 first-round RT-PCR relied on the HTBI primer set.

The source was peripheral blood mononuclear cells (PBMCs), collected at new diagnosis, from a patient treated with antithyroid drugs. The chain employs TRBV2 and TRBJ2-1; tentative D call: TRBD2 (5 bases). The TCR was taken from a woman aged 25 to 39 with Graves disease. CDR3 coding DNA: TGTGCCAGCAGCCCGGGGAGAGCCTACAATGAGCAGTTCTTC. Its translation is CASSPGRAYNEQFF.